This T cell receptor (beta chain) derives from a study of T cells in Graves' hyperthyroidism and ophthalmopathy. Study-wide points: Blood also carried most thyroid clonotypes expanded above 0.001. A median roughly 6.6 months before onset, the model predicted ophthalmopathy.

This clonotype was detected ten times or more. Its antigen is currently unknown. Amplified TCR beta CDR3 regions derived from RNA transcripts. The HTBI set primed first-round TCR CDR3 RT-PCR. TCRdb re-called the multiplex PCR reads through MiXCR, storing one row per CDR3 protein. This sample has 350,000 to 400,000 distinct CDR3 sequences, with about 15% found just once. The length of the CDR3 is 16 residues. Trimming stripped 6 bases from V and 2 bases from J, with 18 bases between. Germline V gene lookup returns CDR1 MDHEN and CDR2 SYDVKM. This sequence originates from a woman in her 30s with Graves' hyperthyroidism. Sequenced material: blood. V gene TRBV28 combines with J gene TRBJ2-3, with no clear D. Written as DNA, the CDR3 is TGTGCCAGCAGCCTAACCGCCCTCGGTTCCACAGATACGCAGTATTTT. This encodes CASSLTALGSTDTQYF.